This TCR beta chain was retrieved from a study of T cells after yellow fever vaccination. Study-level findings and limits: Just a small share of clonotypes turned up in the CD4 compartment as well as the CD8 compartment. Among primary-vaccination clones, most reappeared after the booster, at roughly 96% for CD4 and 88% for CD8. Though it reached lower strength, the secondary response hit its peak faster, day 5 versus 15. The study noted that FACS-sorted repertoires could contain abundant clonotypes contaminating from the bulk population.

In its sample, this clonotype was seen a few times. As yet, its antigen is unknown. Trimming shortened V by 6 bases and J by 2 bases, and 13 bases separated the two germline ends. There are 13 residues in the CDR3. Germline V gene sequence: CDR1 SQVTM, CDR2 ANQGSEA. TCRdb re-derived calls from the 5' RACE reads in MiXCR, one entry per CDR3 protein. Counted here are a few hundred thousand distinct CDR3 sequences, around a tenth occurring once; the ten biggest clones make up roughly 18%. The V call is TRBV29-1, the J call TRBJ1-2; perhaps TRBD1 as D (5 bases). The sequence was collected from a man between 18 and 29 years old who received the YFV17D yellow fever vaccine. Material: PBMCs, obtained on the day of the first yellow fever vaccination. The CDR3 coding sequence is TGCAGCGTCGCAAGGGGTGCGAACTATGGCTACACCTTC. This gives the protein CSVARGANYGYTF.